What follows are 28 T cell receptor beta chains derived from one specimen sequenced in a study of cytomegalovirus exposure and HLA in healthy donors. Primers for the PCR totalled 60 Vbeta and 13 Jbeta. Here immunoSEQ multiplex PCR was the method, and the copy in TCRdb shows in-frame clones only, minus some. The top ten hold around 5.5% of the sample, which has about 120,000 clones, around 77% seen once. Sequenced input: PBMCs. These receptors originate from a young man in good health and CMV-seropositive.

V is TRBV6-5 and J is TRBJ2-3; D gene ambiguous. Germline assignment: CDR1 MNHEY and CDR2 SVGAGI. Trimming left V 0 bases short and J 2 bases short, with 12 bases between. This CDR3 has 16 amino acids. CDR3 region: CASSYSWRISTDTQYF. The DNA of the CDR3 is TGTGCCAGCAGTTACTCATGGCGGATATCCACAGATACGCAGTATTTT.

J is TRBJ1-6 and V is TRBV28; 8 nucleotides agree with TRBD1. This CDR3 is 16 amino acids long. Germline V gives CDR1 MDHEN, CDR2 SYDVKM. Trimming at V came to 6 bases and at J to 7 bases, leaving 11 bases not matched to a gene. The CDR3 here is CASSRIRQGRNSPLHF. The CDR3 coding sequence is TGTGCCAGCAGCCGAATAAGACAGGGGAGAAATTCACCCCTCCACTTT.

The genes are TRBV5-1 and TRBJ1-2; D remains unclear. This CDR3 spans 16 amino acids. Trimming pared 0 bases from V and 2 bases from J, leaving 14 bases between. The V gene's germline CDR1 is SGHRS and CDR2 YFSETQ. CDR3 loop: CASSLGPLGVNYGYTF. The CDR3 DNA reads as TGCGCCAGCAGCTTGGGCCCCCTCGGGGTAAACTATGGCTACACCTTC.

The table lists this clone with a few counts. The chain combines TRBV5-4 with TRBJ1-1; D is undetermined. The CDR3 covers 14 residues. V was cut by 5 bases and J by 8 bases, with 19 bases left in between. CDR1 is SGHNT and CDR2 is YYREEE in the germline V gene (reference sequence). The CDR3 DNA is TGTGCCAGCAGGCCACTGATGGGCTTGACGGAAGCTTTCTTT. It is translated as CASRPLMGLTEAFF.

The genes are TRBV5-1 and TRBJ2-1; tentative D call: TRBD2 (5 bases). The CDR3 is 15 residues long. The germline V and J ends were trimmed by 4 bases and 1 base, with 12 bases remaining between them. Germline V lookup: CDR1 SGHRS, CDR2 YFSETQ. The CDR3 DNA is TGCGCCAGCAGCCAGTCCGGGGATTCCTACAATGAGCAGTTCTTC. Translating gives CASSQSGDSYNEQFF.

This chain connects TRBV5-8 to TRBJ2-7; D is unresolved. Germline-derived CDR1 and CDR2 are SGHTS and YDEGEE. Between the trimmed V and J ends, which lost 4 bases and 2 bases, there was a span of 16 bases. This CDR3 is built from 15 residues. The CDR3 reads CASSLPGPLPYEQYF. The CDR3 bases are TGTGCCAGCAGCCTCCCGGGTCCCCTCCCCTACGAGCAGTACTTC.

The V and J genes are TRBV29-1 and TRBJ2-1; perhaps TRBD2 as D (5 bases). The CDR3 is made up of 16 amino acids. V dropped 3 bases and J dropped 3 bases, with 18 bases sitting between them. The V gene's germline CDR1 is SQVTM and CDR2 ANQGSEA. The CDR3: CSVEGHFETNYNEQFF. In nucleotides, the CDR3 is TGCAGCGTTGAGGGCCATTTTGAGACTAACTACAATGAGCAGTTCTTC.

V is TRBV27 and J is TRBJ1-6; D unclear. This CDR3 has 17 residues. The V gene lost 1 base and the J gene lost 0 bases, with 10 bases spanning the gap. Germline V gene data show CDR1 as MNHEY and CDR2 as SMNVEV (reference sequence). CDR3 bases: TGTGCCAGCAGTTTATGGAGTCAAAGCTCCTATAATTCACCCCTCCACTTT. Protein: CASSLWSQSSYNSPLHF.

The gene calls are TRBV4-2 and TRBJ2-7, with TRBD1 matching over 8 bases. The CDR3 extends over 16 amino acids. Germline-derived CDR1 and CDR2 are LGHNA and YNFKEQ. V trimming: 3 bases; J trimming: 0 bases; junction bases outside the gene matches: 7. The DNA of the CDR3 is TGTGCCAGCAGCCACTCCGGGACAGGCAACTCCTACGAGCAGTACTTC. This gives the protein CASSHSGTGNSYEQYF.

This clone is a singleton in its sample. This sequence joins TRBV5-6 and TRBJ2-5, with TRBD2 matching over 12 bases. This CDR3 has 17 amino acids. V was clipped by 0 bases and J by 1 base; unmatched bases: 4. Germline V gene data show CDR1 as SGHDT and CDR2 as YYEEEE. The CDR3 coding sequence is TGTGCCAGCAGCTTGGGTTTGGGACTAGCGGGCCAAGAGACCCAGTACTTC. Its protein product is CASSLGLGLAGQETQYF.

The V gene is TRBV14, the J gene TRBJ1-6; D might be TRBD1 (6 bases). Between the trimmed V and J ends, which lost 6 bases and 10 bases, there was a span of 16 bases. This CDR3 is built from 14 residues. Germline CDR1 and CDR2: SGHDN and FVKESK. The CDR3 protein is CASSSTGQGSPLHF. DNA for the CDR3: TGTGCCAGCAGTTCTACAGGGCAGGGATCACCCCTCCACTTT.

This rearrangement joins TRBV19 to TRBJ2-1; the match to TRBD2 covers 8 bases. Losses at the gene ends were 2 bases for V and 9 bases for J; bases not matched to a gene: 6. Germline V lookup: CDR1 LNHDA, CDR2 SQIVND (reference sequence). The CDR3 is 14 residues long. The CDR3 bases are TGTGCCAGTAGTATAAGGCGGGAGGACGGTGAGCAGTTCTTC. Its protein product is CASSIRREDGEQFF.

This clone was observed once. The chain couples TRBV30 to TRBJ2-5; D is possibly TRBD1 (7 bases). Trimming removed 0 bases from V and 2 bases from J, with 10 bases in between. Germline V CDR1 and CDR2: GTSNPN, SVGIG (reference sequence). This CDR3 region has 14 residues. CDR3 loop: CAWSVQGGQETQYF. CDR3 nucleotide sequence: TGTGCCTGGAGTGTCCAGGGGGGTCAAGAGACCCAGTACTTC.

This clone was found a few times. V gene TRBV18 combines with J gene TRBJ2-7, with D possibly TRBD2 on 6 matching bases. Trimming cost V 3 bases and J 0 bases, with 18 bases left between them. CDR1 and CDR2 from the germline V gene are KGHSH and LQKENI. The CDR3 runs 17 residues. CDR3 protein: CASSPLPLAPSSYEQYF. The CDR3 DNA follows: TGTGCCAGCTCACCTTTACCTCTAGCGCCGAGCTCCTACGAGCAGTACTTC. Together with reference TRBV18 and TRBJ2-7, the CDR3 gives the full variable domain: NAGVMQNPRHLVRRRGQEARLRCSPMKGHSHVYWYRQLPEEGLKFMVYLQKENIIDESGMPKERFSAEFPKEGPSILRIQQVVRGDSAAYFCASSPLPLAPSSYEQYFGPGTRLTVT.

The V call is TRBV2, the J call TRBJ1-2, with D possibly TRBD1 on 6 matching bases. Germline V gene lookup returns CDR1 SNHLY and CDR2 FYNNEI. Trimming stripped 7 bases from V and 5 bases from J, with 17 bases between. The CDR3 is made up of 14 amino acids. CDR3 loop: CASKVSGAIYGYTF. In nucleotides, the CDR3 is TGTGCCAGCAAGGTTTCAGGGGCAATTTATGGCTACACCTTC.

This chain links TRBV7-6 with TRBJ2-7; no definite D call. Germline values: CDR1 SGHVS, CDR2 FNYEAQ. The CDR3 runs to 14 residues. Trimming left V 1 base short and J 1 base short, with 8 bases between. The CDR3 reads CASSLEGDSYEQYF. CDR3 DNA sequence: TGTGCCAGCAGCTTAGAAGGAGATTCCTACGAGCAGTACTTC.

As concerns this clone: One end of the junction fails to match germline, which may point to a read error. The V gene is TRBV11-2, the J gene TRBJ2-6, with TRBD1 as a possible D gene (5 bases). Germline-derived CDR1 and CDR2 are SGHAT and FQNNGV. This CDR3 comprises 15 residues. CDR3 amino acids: CASSLVGDGANGLTF. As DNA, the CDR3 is TGTGCCAGCAGCTTAGTTGGGGATGGGGCCAACGGCCTGACTTTC.

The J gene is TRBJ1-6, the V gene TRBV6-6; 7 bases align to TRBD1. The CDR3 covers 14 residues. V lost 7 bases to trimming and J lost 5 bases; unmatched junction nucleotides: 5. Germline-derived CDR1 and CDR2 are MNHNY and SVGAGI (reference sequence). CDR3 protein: CASKGQSNNSPLHF. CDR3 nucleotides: TGTGCCAGCAAGGGACAGTCCAATAATTCACCCCTCCACTTT.

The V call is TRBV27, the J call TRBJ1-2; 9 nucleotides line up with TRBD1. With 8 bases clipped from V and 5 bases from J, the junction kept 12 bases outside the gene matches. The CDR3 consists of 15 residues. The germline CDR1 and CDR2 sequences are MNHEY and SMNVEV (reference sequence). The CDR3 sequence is CASRGTGLKIYGYTF. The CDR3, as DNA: TGTGCCAGCCGGGGGACAGGGCTCAAAATTTATGGCTACACCTTC.

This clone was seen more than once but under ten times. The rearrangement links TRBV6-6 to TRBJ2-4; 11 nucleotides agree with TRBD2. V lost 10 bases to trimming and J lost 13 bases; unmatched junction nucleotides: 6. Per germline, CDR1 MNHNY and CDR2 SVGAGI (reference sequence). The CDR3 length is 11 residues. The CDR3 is CATIAGGRQYF. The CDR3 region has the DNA TGTGCCACCATAGCGGGGGGGAGACAGTACTTC.

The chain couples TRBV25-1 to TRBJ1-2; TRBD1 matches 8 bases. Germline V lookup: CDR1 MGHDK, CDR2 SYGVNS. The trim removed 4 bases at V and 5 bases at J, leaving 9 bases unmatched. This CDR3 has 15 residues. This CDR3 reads CASSVYDRGYYGYTF. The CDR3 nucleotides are TGTGCCAGCAGTGTATACGACAGGGGATATTATGGCTACACCTTC.

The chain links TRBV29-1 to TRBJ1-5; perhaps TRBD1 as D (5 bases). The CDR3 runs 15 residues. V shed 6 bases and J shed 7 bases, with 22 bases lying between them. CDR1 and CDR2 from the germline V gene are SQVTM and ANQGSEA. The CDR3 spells CSVSRGGTQGQPQHF. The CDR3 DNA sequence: TGCAGCGTCTCCCGGGGCGGGACCCAGGGACAGCCCCAGCATTTT.

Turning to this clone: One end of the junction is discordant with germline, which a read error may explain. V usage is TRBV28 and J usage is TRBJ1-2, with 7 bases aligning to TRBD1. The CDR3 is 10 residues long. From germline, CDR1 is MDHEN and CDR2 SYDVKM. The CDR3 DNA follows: TGTGCCAGCAGCTCCATTGGGACAGTATTC. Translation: CASSSIGTVF.

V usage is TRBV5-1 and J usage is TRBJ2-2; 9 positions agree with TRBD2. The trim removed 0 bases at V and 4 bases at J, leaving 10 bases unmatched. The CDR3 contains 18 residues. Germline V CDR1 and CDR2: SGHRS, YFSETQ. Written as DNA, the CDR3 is TGCGCCAGCAGCTTGGCCATGAGCGGGAGGTTTGGCACCGGGGAGCTGTTTTTT. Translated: CASSLAMSGRFGTGELFF.

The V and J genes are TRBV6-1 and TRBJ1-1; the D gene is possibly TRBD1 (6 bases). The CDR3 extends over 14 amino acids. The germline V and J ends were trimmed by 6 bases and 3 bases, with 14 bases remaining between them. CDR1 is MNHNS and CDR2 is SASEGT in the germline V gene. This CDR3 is CASRGQSIYTEAFF. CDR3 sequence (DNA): TGTGCCAGCAGAGGACAGTCGATCTACACTGAAGCTTTCTTT.

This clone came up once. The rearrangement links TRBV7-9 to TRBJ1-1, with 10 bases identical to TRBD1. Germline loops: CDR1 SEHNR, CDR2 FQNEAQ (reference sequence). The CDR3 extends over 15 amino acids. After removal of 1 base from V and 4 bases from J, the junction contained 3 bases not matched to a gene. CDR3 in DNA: TGTGCCAGCAGCTTAGACCGGGACAGGGGCACTGAAGCTTTCTTT. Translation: CASSLDRDRGTEAFF.

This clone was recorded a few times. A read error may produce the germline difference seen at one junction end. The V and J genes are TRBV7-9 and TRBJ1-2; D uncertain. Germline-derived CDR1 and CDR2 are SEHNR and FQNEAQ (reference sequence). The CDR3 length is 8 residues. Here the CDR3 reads CSSSYEHF. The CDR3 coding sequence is TGTTCCAGCAGCTACGAGCACTTC. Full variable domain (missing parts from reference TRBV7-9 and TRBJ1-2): DTGVSQNPRHKITKRGQNVTFRCDPISEHNRLYWYRQTLGQGPEFLTYFQNEAQLEKSRLLSDRFSAERPKGSFSTLEIQRTEQGDSAMYLCSSSYEHFGSGTRLTVV.

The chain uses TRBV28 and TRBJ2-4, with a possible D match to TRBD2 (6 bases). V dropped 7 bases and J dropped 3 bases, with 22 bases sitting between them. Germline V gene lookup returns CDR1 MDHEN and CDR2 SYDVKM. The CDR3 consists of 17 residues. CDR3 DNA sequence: TGTGCCAGCACCCGCGGTGCGAGGGACTCACTCAAAAACATTCAGTACTTC. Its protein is CASTRGARDSLKNIQYF.